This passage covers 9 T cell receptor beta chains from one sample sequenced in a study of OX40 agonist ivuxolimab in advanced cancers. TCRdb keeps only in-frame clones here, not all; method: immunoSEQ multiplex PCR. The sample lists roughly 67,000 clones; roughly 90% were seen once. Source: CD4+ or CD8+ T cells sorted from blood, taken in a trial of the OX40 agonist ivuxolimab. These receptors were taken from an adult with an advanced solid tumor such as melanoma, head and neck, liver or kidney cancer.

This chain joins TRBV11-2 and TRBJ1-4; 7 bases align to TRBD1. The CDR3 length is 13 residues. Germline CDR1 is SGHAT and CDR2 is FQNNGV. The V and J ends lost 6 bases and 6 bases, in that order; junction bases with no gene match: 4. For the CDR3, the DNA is TGTGCCAGCAGAGTCACAGGGGATGAAAAACTGTTTTTT. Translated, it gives CASRVTGDEKLFF.

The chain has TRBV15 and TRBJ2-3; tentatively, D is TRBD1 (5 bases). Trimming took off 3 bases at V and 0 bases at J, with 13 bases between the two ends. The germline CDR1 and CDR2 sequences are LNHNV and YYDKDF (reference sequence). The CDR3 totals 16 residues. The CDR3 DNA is TGTGCCACCAGCAGGTACATTGGGGCAAGCACAGATACGCAGTATTTT. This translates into CATSRYIGASTDTQYF.

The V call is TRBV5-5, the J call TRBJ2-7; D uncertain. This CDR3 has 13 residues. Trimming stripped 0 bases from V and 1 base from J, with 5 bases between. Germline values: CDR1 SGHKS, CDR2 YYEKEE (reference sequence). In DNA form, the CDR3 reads TGTGCCAGCAGCTTGGTGGGTTCCTACGAGCAGTACTTC. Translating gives CASSLVGSYEQYF.

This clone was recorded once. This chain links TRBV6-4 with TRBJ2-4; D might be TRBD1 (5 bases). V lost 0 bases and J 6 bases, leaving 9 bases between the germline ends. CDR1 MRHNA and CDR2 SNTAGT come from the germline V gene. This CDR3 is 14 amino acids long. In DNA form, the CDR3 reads TGTGCCAGCAGTGACTCTCCAGGGTCAAACATTCAGTACTTC. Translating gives CASSDSPGSNIQYF.

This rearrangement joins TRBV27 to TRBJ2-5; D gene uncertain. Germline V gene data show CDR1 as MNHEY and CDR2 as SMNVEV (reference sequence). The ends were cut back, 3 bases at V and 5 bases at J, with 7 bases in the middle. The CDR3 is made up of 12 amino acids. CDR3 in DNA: TGTGCCAGCAGTTTGCTGGGCGAGACCCAGTACTTC. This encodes CASSLLGETQYF.

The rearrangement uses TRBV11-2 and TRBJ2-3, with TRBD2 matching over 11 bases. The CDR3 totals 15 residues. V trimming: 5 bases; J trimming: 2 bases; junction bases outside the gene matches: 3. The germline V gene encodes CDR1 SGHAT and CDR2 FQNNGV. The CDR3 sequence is CASSRLAGSTDTQYF. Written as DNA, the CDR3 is TGTGCCAGCAGCCGACTAGCGGGGTCCACAGATACGCAGTATTTT.

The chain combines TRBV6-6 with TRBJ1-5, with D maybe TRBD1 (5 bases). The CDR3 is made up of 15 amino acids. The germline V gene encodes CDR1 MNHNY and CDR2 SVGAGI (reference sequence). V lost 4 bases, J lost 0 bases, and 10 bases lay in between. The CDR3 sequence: CASSLGESSNQPQHF. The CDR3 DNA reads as TGTGCCAGCAGTTTAGGGGAGAGTAGCAATCAGCCCCAGCATTTT.

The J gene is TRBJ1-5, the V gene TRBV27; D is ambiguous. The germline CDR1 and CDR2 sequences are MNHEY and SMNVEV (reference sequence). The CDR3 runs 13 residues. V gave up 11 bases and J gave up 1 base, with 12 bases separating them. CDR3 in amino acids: CAAGLGSNQPQHF. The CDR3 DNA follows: TGTGCCGCCGGGCTCGGAAGCAATCAGCCCCAGCATTTT.

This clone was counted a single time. The CDR3 here is CASSLGTDEYEQYF. In DNA form, the CDR3 reads TGTGCCAGCAGCTTGGGGACAGATGAGTACGAGCAGTACTTC. This chain connects TRBV13 to TRBJ2-7; 7 bases line up with TRBD1. CDR3 length equals 14 residues. Per the germline V gene, CDR1 is PRHDT and CDR2 is FYEKMQ (reference sequence). V gave up 3 bases and J gave up 4 bases; unmatched junction bases: 6.